This T cell receptor beta chain was recovered during a study of neoadjuvant anti-PD-1 for oral cavity cancer. Notes on this clone: What it recognizes is unknown.

The CDR3 sequence is 15 residues long. Losses at the gene ends were 8 bases for V and 3 bases for J; bases not matched to a gene: 7. The germline V gene encodes CDR1 SGHDT and CDR2 YYEEEE. Regarding time point: after neoadjuvant nivolumab, at surgical resection. These newly diagnosed stage II-IVA oral cavity squamous cell carcinoma patients had no prior systemic or radiation treatment. TCRdb keeps only in-frame clones here, not all; method: immunoSEQ multiplex PCR. The sample carries around 68,000 clones, roughly 90% recorded once. Broader study findings: Treg/Th17 ratio rose with pretreatment blood and fell with post-treatment tumor TCRbeta clonality.

The sample here was PBMCs, taken after nivolumab (anti-PD-1) treatment. The chain employs TRBV5-6 and TRBJ2-1; TRBD2 matches 11 bases. The source is a person between 40 and 80 years old with oral cavity squamous cell carcinoma. CDR3 DNA sequence: TGTGCCAGTGCCCCCCTAGCGGGAGGCTACAATGAGCAGTTCTTC. Its protein is CASAPLAGGYNEQFF. Full variable domain (missing parts from reference TRBV5-6 and TRBJ2-1): DAGVTQSPTHLIKTRGQQVTLRCSPKSGHDTVSWYQQALGQGPQFIFQYYEEEERQRGNFPDRFSGHQFPNYSSELNVNALLLGDSALYLCASAPLAGGYNEQFFGPGTRLTVL.